This entry concerns a single T cell receptor beta chain. The target of this receptor is not known. No much larger clone is present one base from it, and per-base qualities are unavailable. In the prospective study, participants were about 18 to 95 years old, resided in about two dozen geographic areas of the United States, and were enrolled through a virtual design. To assign participants to cohorts, the prospective study relied on clinical history that participants themselves reported in a screening survey and a study questionnaire. ImmuneRACE Cohort 3 recovered participants were defined by two consecutive negative NP/OP PCR tests, healthcare professional clearance, or symptom resolution. In the prospective study, whole blood, serum and a nasopharyngeal or oropharyngeal swab were collected from each participant by mobile phlebotomists. Prospective study participants could optionally give additional blood draws and questionnaires over an approximately 2-month period. Before DNA extraction, blood samples from the prospective study were shipped at room temperature or frozen.

This sample is drawn from a study of blood T cell repertoires in COVID-19 (dated by TCRdb to the early 2020s). With regard to the full study: The collaborator samples originated in the United States, Italy and Spain and spanned the acute and convalescent phases of COVID-19. The prospective study material was composed of cDNA or gDNA derived from T cells, B-cell-depleted T cells, or PBMCs. The dataset comprised deeply sampled blood TCRbeta repertoires from subjects exposed to, actively infected with, or recovered from COVID-19. The repertoires were released in a freely available public database meant as a resource for research on the immune response to SARS-CoV-2. Samples were obtained from the ongoing ImmuneRACE study (first 160 participants) and from about 1,300 subjects provided by 6 global collaborators. The sample metadata nearly always contained a de-identified subject ID, COVID-19 status, age in years and sex. Where available, HLA class I and class II types were obtained from metadata supplied by the sample provider rather than from assay-based typing.

What the work shows at the level of the full study, not this receptor alone: The amount of clinical and demographic metadata varied by source and participant and was provided uncurated.

TCRbeta CDR3 regions were amplified from genomic DNA using the immunoSEQ Assay, a bias-controlled multiplex PCR. The paper's data handling went like this. Within the assay, amplification of reference gene primers was used to estimate how many nucleated cells each sample contained. Sequence reads were collapsed and filtered to measure the absolute abundance of every unique TCRbeta CDR3 rearrangement. Productive Simpson clonality was computed per sample as the square root of Simpson's diversity index over productive rearrangements. TCRdb took this table from immuneACCESS and kept in-frame rearrangements with V and J called. Such tables lack part of the clones; where checked against another copy, unresolved V genes explain under half of the gap, and the rest is unexplained. V and J calls and clone size are those listed in that table; D and trimming were worked out from the DNA. In all, the sample holds some 260,000 clones, and 75% to 95% of those were seen once. The ten largest clones add up to approximately 2% of the sample.

CDR1 and CDR2 are read off the germline V gene as SQVTM and ANQGSEA. The CDR3 measures 15 amino acids from cysteine to phenylalanine. Solely the CDR3 DNA is kept, with 45 bases framed from the first base. At the junction V is shortened by 6 bases and J by 0 bases, with 14 bases in between. The sequenced sample consisted of PBMCs or T cells enriched from blood (not recorded which). This TCR came from a woman between 18 and 29 years old who had recovered from COVID-19. The chain joins TRBV29-1 to TRBJ1-4; TRBD1 is a weak D gene call, 5 bases matching. The nucleotides read TGCAGCGTCGGCCCGCCGGGGGCAACTAATGAAAAACTGTTTTTT. Its translation is CSVGPPGATNEKLFF.